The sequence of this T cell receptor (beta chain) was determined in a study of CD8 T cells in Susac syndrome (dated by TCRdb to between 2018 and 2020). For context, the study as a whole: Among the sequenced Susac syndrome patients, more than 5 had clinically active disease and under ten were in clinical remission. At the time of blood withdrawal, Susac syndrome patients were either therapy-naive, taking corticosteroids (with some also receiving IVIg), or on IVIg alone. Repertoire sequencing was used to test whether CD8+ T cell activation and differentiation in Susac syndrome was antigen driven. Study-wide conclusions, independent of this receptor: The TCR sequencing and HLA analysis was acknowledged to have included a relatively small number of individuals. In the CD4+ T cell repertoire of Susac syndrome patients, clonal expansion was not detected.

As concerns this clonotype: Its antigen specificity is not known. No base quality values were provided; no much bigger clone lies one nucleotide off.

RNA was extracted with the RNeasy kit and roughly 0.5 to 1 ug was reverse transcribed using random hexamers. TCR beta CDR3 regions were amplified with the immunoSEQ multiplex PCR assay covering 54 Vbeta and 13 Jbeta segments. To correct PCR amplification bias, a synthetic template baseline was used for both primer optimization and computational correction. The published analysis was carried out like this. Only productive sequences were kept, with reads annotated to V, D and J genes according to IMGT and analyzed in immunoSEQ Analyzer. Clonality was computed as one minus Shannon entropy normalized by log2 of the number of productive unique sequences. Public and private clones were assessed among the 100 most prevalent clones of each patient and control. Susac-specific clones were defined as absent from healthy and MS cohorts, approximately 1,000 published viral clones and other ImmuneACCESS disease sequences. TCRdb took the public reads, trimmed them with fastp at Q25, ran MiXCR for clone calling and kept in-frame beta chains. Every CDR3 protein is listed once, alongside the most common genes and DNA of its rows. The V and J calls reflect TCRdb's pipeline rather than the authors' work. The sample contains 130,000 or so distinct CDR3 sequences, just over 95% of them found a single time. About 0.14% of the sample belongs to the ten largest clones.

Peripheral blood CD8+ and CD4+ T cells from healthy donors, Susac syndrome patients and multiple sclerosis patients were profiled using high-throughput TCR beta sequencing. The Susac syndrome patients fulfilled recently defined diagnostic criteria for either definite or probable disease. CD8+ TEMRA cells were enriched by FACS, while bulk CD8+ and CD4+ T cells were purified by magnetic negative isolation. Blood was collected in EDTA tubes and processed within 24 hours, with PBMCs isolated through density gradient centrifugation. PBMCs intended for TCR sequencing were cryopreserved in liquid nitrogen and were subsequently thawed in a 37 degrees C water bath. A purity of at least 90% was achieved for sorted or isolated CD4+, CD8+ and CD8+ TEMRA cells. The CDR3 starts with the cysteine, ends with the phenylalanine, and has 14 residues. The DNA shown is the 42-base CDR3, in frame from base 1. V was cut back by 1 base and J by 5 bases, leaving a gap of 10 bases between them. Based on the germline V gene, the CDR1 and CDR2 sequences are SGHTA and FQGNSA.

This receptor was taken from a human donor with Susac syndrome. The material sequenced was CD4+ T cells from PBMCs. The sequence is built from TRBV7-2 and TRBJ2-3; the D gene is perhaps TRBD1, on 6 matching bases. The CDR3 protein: CASSLGLQGDTQYF. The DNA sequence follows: TGTGCCAGCAGCTTAGGGCTACAGGGAGATACGCAGTATTTT.